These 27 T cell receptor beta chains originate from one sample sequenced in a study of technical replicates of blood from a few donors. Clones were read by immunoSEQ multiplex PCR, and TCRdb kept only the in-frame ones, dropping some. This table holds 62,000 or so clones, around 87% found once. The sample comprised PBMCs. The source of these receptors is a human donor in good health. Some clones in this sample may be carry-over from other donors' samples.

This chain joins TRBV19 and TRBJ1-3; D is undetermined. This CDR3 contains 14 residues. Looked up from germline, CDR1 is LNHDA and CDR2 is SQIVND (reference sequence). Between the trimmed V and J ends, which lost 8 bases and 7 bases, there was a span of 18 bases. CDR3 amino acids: CASGSGGSRNTIYF. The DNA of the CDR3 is TGTGCCAGTGGGTCAGGAGGTTCAAGGAACACCATATATTTT.

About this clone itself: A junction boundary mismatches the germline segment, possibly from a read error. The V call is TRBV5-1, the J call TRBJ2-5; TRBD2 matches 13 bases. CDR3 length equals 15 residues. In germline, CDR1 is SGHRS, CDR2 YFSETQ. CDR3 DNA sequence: TGCGCCGGCAGCTTGGGACTAGCGGGGTTGGAGACCCAGTACTTC. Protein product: CAGSLGLAGLETQYF.

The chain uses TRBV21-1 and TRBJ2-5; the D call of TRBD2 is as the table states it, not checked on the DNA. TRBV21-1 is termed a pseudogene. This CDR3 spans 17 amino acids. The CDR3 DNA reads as TGTGCCAGCAGCAAGGAGGTCTCTAGCGGGGACCTAGAGACCCAGTACTTC. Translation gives CASSKEVSSGDLETQYF.

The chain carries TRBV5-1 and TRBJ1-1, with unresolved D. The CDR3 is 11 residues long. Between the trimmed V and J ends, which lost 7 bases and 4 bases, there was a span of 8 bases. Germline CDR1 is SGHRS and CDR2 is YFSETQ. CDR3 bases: TGCGCCAGCTCGGAGGGCACTGAAGCTTTCTTT. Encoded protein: CASSEGTEAFF.

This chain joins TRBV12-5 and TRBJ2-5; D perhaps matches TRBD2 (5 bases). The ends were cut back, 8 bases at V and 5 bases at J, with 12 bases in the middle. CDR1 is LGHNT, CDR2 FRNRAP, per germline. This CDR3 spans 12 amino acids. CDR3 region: CASSGFGETQYF. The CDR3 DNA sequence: TGTGCTAGTAGCGGTTTTGGGGAGACCCAGTACTTC.

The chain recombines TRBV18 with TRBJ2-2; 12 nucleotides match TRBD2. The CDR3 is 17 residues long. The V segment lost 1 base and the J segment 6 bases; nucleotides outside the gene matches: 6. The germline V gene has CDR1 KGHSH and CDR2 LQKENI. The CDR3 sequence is CASSPQTSGSVAGELFF. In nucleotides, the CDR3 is TGTGCCAGCTCACCACAGACTAGCGGGAGTGTGGCCGGGGAGCTGTTTTTT.

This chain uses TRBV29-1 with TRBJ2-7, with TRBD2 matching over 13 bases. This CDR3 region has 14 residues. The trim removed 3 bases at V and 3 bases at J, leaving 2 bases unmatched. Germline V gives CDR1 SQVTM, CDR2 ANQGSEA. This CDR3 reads CSVETSGGSYEQYF. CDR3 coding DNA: TGCAGCGTTGAGACTAGCGGGGGGAGCTACGAGCAGTACTTC.

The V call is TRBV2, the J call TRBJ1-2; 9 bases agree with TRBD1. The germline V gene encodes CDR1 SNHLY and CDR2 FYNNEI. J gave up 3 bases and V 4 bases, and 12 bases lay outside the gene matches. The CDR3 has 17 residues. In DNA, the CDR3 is TGTGCCAGCAGTGGAGGGGGGACAGGGTCTACTGACTATGGCTACACCTTC. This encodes CASSGGGTGSTDYGYTF.

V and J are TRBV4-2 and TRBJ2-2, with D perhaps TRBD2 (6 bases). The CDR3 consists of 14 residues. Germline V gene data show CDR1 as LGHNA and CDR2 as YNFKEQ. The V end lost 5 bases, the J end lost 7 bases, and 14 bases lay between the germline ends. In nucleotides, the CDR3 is TGTGCCAGCAGCGGAGGGACCTCGGTCGGGGAGCTGTTTTTT. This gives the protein CASSGGTSVGELFF.

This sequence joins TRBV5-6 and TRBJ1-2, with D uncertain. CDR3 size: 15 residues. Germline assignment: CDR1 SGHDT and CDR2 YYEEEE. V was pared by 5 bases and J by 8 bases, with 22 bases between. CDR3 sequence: CASSLVGSGRSGYTF. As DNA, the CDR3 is TGTGCCAGCAGTCTCGTCGGGTCCGGAAGAAGCGGCTACACCTTC.

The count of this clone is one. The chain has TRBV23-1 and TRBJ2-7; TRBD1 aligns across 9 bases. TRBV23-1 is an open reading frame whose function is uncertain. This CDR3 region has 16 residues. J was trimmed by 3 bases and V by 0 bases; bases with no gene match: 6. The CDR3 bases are TGCGCCAGCAGTCAATCTAGTAGGACAGGGGTCTACGAGCAGTACTTC. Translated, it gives CASSQSSRTGVYEQYF.

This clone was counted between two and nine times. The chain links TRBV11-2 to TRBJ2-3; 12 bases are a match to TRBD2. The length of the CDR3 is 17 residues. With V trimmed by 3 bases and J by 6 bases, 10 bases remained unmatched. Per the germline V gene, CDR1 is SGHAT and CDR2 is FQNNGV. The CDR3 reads CASSFRTSGNVGDTQYF. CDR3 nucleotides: TGTGCCAGCAGCTTCAGGACTAGCGGGAATGTTGGTGATACGCAGTATTTT.

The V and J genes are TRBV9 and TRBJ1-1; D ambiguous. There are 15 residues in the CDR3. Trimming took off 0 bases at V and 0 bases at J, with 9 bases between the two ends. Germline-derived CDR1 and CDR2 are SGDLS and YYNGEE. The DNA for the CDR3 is TGTGCCAGCAGCGTAGCCCCGGTGCTGAACACTGAAGCTTTCTTT. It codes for CASSVAPVLNTEAFF.

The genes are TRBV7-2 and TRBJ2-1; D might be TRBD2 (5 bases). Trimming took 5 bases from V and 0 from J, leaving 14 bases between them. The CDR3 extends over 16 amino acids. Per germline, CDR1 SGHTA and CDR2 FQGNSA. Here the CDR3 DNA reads TGTGCCAGCAGCACTAGAGTAGTGAGCTCCTACAATGAGCAGTTCTTC. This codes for CASSTRVVSSYNEQFF. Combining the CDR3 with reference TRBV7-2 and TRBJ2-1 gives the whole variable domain GAGVSQSPSNKVTEKGKDVELRCDPISGHTALYWYRQSLGQGLEFLIYFQGNSAPDKSGLPSDRFSAERTGGSVSTLTIQRTQQEDSAVYLCASSTRVVSSYNEQFFGPGTRLTVL.

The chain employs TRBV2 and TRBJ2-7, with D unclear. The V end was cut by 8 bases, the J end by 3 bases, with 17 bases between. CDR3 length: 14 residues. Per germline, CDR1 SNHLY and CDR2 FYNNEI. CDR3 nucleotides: TGTGCCAGCCAAGCCGGATCTAGGTACTACGAGCAGTACTTC. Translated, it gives CASQAGSRYYEQYF.

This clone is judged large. The CDR3 protein is CASSQVQAGELFF. CDR3 nucleotide sequence: TGTGCCAGCAGCCAAGTTCAGGCCGGGGAGCTGTTTTTT. The chain joins TRBV14 to TRBJ2-2; the D is unclear. Trimming shortened V by 1 base and J by 6 bases, and 6 bases separated the two germline ends. The CDR3 totals 13 residues. Germline CDR1 reads SGHDN; CDR2 reads FVKESK.

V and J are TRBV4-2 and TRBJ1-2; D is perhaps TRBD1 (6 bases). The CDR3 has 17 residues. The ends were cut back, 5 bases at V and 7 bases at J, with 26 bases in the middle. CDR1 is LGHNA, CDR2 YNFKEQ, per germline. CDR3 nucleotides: TGTGCCAGCAGCTTGTCGGGTCGGGGCAGGGGAGTATCTGGCTACACCTTC. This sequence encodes CASSLSGRGRGVSGYTF.

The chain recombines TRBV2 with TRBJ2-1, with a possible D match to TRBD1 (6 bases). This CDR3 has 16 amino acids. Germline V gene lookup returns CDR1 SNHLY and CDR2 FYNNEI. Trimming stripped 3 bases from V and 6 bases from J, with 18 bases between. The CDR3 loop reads CASSDQGSGFANEQFF. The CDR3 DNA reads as TGTGCCAGCAGTGACCAGGGGTCGGGGTTCGCCAATGAGCAGTTCTTC.

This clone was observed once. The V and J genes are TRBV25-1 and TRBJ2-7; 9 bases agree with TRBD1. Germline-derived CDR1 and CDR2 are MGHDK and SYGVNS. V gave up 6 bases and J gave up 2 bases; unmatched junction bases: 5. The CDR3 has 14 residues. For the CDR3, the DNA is TGTGCCAGCAGCCCTAGACAGGGGGCCTACGAGCAGTACTTC. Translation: CASSPRQGAYEQYF.

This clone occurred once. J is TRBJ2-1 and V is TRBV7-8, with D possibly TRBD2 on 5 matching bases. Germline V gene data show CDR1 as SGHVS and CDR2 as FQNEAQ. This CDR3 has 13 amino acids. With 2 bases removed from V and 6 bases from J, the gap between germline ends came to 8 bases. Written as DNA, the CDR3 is TGTGCCAGCAGCTTAACTAGTTTCAATGAGCAGTTCTTC. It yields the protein CASSLTSFNEQFF.

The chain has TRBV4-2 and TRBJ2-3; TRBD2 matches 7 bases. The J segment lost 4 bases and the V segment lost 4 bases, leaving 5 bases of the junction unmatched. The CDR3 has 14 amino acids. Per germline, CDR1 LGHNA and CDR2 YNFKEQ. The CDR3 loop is CASSPPGGPDTQYF. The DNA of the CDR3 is TGTGCCAGCAGCCCTCCGGGGGGTCCAGATACGCAGTATTTT.

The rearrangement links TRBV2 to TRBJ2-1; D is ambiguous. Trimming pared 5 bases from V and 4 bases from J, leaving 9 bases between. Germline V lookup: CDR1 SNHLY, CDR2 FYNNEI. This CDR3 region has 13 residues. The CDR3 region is CASSRTSYNEQFF. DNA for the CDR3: TGTGCCAGCAGTCGAACCAGTTACAATGAGCAGTTCTTC. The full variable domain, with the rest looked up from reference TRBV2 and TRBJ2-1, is EPEVTQTPSHQVTQMGQEVILRCVPISNHLYFYWYRQILGQKVEFLVSFYNNEISEKSEIFDDQFSVERPDGSNFTLKIRSTKLEDSAMYFCASSRTSYNEQFFGPGTRLTVL.

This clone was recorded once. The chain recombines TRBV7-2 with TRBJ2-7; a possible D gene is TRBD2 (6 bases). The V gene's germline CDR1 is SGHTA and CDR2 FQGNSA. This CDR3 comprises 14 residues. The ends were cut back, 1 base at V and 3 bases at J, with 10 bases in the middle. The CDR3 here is CASSLVGGDYEQYF. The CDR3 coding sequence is TGTGCCAGCAGCTTAGTGGGCGGGGACTACGAGCAGTACTTC.

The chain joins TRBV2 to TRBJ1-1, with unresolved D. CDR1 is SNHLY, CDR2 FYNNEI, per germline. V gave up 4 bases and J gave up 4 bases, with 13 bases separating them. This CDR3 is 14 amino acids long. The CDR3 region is CASSGMVPGTEAFF. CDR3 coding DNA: TGTGCCAGCAGTGGTATGGTCCCGGGCACTGAAGCTTTCTTT.

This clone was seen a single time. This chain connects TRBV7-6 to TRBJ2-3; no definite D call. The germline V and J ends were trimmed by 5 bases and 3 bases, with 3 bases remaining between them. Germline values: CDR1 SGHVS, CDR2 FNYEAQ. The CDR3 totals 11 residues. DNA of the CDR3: TGTGCCAGCAGCCAGACAGATACGCAGTATTTT. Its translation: CASSQTDTQYF.

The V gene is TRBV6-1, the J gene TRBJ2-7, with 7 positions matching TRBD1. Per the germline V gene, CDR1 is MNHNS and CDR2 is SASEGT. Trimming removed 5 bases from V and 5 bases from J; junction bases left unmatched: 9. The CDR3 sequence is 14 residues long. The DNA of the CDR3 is TGTGCCAGCAGTCCACGACAGGGAAGAAACGAGCAGTACTTC. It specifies CASSPRQGRNEQYF.

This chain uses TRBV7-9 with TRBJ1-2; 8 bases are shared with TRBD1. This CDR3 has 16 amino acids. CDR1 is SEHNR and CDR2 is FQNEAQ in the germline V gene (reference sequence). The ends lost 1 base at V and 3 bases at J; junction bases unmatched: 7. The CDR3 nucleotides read TGTGCCAGCAGCTTAGGCAGAGGACAGGGATACTATGGCTACACCTTC. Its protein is CASSLGRGQGYYGYTF.